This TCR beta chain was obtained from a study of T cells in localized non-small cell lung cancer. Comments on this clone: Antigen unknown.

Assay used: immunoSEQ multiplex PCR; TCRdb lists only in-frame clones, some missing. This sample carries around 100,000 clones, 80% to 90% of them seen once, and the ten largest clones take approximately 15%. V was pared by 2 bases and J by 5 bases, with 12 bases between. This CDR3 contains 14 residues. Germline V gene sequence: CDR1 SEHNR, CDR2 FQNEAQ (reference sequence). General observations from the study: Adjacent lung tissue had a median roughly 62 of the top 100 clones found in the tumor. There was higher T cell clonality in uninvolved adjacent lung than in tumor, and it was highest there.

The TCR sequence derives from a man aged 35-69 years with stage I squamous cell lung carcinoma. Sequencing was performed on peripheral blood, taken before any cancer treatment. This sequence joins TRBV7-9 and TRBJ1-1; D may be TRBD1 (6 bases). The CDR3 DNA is TGTGCCAGCAGCTTACAGGGGAAGGGGACTGAAGCTTTCTTT. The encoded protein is CASSLQGKGTEAFF.